Included here is one T cell receptor beta chain sequence, with context. The germline gene is not matched at one end of the junction; a read error may be the cause. CDR1 is MNHEY and CDR2 is SMNVEV in the germline V gene (reference sequence). The CDR3 extends over 13 amino acids. This sample was included in a study of blood T cell repertoires in COVID-19. Study-wide context: Spain, Italy and the United States supplied samples that represented acute and convalescent COVID-19.

This table comes from immunoSEQ multiplex PCR, and its TCRdb copy is limited to in-frame clones, with some not included. The sample holds some 290,000 clones, around 89% seen once. The chain recombines TRBV27 with TRBJ1-2, with 9 bases fitting TRBD1. Material: peripheral blood. The TCR sequence derives from a woman in her thirties or forties with COVID-19, enrolled during active disease. CDR3 residues: CASSSDRGTVGSF. The CDR3 region has the DNA TGTGCCAGCAGTTCGGACAGGGGTACCGTGGGCTCCTTC.